This T cell receptor beta chain was observed in a study of beta chain features in type 1 diabetes. Study-wide points: High-TCR-expressing cells could be over-represented by cDNA sequencing. Moderate but significant shortening of TCRB CDR3s was recorded in all four CD4+ subsets from Type 1 diabetes patients.

The V end lost 6 bases, the J end lost 0 bases, and 9 bases lay between the germline ends. Per germline, CDR1 SGHDT and CDR2 YYEEEE. This CDR3 spans 13 amino acids. This clone occurred a few times. What it binds is unknown. The whole isolated RNA underwent reverse transcription, so sequencing captured expressed TCRB transcripts. Sequencing was performed with immunoSEQ multiplex PCR; in TCRdb, only in-frame clones are kept and a portion is missing. The top ten clones hold under 0.095% of a sample with about 620,000 clones, around a sixth of them seen once. The V gene is TRBV5-6, the J gene TRBJ1-1; D remains ambiguous. The origin of this receptor is a man between 18 and 29 years old in good health. Sequenced: naive CD4+ T cells from blood. CDR3 sequence: CASTTGVNTEAFF. For the CDR3, the DNA is TGTGCCAGCACCACCGGGGTGAACACTGAAGCTTTCTTT.